Detailed here is one T cell receptor beta chain. Its antigen is currently unknown. The germline V gene encodes CDR1 SGHTA and CDR2 FQGNSA. CDR3 length equals 15 residues. The data are from a study of monozygotic twins with inflammatory bowel disease. Study-wide findings and caveats: Whether twins were concordant or discordant made no difference to repertoire similarity, possibly from limited power. Compared with healthy twins, IBD patients shared fewer clonotypes with others, especially with disease activity.

Using the 5' RACE reads, TCRdb records one entry per CDR3 protein without DNA. This sample contains about 160,000 distinct CDR3 sequences. The receptor comes from a human donor with ulcerative colitis or Crohn's disease, or a healthy co-twin of an affected twin (not recorded which). This chain connects TRBV7-2 to TRBJ2-2; the D call from TCRdb, TRBD1, cannot be confirmed without DNA. The sample was blood. CDR3 amino acids: CASSSGQTNTGELFF.